The rows below give T cell receptor beta chains drawn from one sample of a study of neurological immune-mediated disorders. TCRdb recomputed calls from the 5' RACE reads with MiXCR, one row per CDR3 protein. The sample shows around 60,000 distinct CDR3 sequences, around 3.4% of them seen only once. Input material: PBMCs. The receptors were gathered from a woman between 55 and 75 years old with multiple sclerosis. Both conserved end residues are part of each CDR3. D genes are given only for firm matches. A clone size is listed for some rows: how often the clone was seen (once, few, many), or a class if it is expanded.

d_call	clone_size	j_call	v_call	cdr3_length	cdr3_nt	cdr3_aa
TRBD2	many	TRBJ2-4	TRBV6-5	16	TGTGCCAGCACCAACGGGGGGTTACTAGCCAAAAACATTCAGTACTTC	CASTNGGLLAKNIQYF
TRBD1	many	TRBJ1-2	TRBV6-5	15	TGTGCCAGCAGTTACCAGACAGGGAGCTCCTATGGCTACACCTTC	CASSYQTGSSYGYTF
-	many	TRBJ2-1	TRBV7-2	12	TGTGCCAGCAGCTATTACTACAATGAGCAGTTCTTC	CASSYYYNEQFF
TRBD2	many	TRBJ2-7	TRBV25-1	13	TGTGCCAGCAGCCCGGGACTAGCGGGAGCAACTTACTTC	CASSPGLAGATYF
-	medium-sized	TRBJ2-3	TRBV6-2/TRBV6-3	15	TGTGCCAGCACCTCCGGGACGGGAGACACAGATACGCAGTATTTT	CASTSGTGDTDTQYF
-	many	TRBJ2-5	TRBV5-1	13	TGCGCCAGCAGCTTTATACCAGGGGAGACCCAGTACTTC	CASSFIPGETQYF
TRBD1	many	TRBJ1-2	TRBV12-3/TRBV12-4	15	TGTGCCAGCAGTTTTCGTGACAGGGTAGCCTCAGGCTACACCTTC	CASSFRDRVASGYTF
TRBD2	many	TRBJ2-5	TRBV7-6	15	TGTGCCAGCAGCTTAGGTGCTAGCGGGGGGGAGACCCAGTACTTC	CASSLGASGGETQYF
-	many	TRBJ2-2	TRBV11-2	17	TGTGCCAGCAGCTTTGGAACGAGAAGTTTCGACACCGGGGAGCTGTTTTTT	CASSFGTRSFDTGELFF
-	many	TRBJ2-4	TRBV4-1	15	TGCGCCAGCACCCGAGACGGTGTAGCCAAAAACATTCAGTACTTC	CASTRDGVAKNIQYF
-	many	TRBJ2-5	TRBV29-1	13	TGCAGCGTTGAAGTAATGGGCGGCGAGACCCAGTACTTC	CSVEVMGGETQYF
-	many	TRBJ2-7	TRBV21-1	15	TGTGCCAGCAGCAAAGGGATTGTTCCGATCTACGAGCAGTACTTC	CASSKGIVPIYEQYF
-	many	TRBJ1-1	TRBV12-3/TRBV12-4	15	TGTGCCAGCAGTCTCCGGACGGGTCGATCGGTTAGAGCTTTCTTT	CASSLRTGRSVRAFF
TRBD1	few	TRBJ1-5	TRBV20-1	14	TGCAGTGCTAGTTCCGGACAGGGATTGCAGCCCCAGCATTTT	CSASSGQGLQPQHF
-	many	TRBJ2-7	TRBV5-1	17	TGCGCCAGCAGCTTGACCTCGCCCAAAGGGGTAAGGTACGAGCAGTACTTC	CASSLTSPKGVRYEQYF
-	many	TRBJ1-3	TRBV5-1	14	TGCGCCAGCAGCTTGGAGGCAGCGGGAAACACCATATATTTT	CASSLEAAGNTIYF
TRBD2	many	TRBJ2-7	TRBV7-2	15	TGTGCCAGCAGCCCTGGCGGCGGGGGAGTCTACGAGCAGTACTTC	CASSPGGGGVYEQYF
-	many	TRBJ1-2	TRBV7-2	13	TGTGCCAGCAGCTTAGCCCACCCGCTAGGCTACACCTTC	CASSLAHPLGYTF
-	many	TRBJ2-1	TRBV12-3/TRBV12-4	14	TGTGCCAGCAGGAAGACAGCTGCCCCCAATGAGCAGTTCTTC	CASRKTAAPNEQFF
TRBD1	many	TRBJ2-2	TRBV28	15	TGTGCCAGCAGGTCCGGGACAGGGGAAACCGGGGAGCTGTTTTTT	CASRSGTGETGELFF
-	many	TRBJ1-2	TRBV2	16	TGTGCCAGCAGTGAAGAGGATGAAGGGCTGTATGGTGGCTACACCTTC	CASSEEDEGLYGGYTF
TRBD2	many	TRBJ2-2	TRBV20-1	17	TGCAGTGCTAGAGATTATTTCTCACTAGCGACAACCGGGGAGCTGTTTTTT	CSARDYFSLATTGELFF
-	few	TRBJ2-6	TRBV19	15	TGTGCCAGTAGTATAGAAGTCTCTGGGGCCAACGTCCTGACTTTC	CASSIEVSGANVLTF
-	many	TRBJ2-1	TRBV5-1	17	TGCGCCAGCAGCGAGGTCCCACCCTCGGCCTCCTACAATGAGCAGTTCTTC	CASSEVPPSASYNEQFF
-	many	TRBJ1-6	TRBV7-2	12	TGTGCCAGCAGCCTCTTTAATTCACCCCTCCACTTT	CASSLFNSPLHF
-	many	TRBJ1-1	TRBV20-1	13	TGCAGTGCTAGACTTTTCGCGGGGACTGAAGCTTTCTTT	CSARLFAGTEAFF
-	many	TRBJ1-3	TRBV2	16	TGTGCCAGCAGTGAAGTAGTACGCGGGGGCGGAAACACCATATATTTT	CASSEVVRGGGNTIYF
TRBD2	many	TRBJ2-3	TRBV7-9	17	TGTGCCAGCGGTGGGGCTAGCGGGGGGGCCCGGACAGATACGCAGTATTTT	CASGGASGGARTDTQYF
-	many	TRBJ2-7	TRBV12-3/TRBV12-4	13	TGTGCCAGCAGCCAGGGTCCCTCCTACGAGCAGTACTTC	CASSQGPSYEQYF
-	many	TRBJ2-3	TRBV10-2	12	TGCGCCAGCAGCGGGGATTGGGATACGCAGTATTTT	CASSGDWDTQYF
-	-	TRBJ2-5	TRBV14	13	TGTGCCAGCAGCCCCCGGTCGACGGAGAACCAGTACTTC	CASSPRSTENQYF
-	many	TRBJ2-1	TRBV29-1	13	TGCAGCGTCAGTGGGAGTACCAACAATGAGCAGTTCTTC	CSVSGSTNNEQFF
-	many	TRBJ2-1	TRBV9	14	TGTGCCAGCAGCGTAGGCTCCCTAGTCATTGAGCAGTTCTTC	CASSVGSLVIEQFF
TRBD2	many	TRBJ2-3	TRBV20-1	16	TGCAGTGCTAGAGCTGTGACTAGCGGGAGCCGAGATACGCAGTATTTT	CSARAVTSGSRDTQYF
TRBD1	many	TRBJ2-3	TRBV10-3	13	TGTGCCATCAGTGGAACAGGGGGCGGTACGCAGTATTTT	CAISGTGGGTQYF
-	many	TRBJ1-1	TRBV12-3/TRBV12-4	15	TGTGCCAGCAGTTACTACAGGGCAATGAACACTGAAGCTTTCTTT	CASSYYRAMNTEAFF
TRBD1	many	TRBJ2-5	TRBV20-1	11	TGCGGGTCAAGGGGGCAGGAGACCCAGTACTTC	CGSRGQETQYF
TRBD2	many	TRBJ2-5	TRBV6-4	15	TGTGCCAGCAGAAAAAATAGCGGGGGGGAAGAGACCCAGTACTTC	CASRKNSGGEETQYF
-	many	TRBJ2-7	TRBV15	13	TGTGCCACCAGCAGCCGGACAGACTACGAGCAGTACTTC	CATSSRTDYEQYF
TRBD2	many	TRBJ2-3	TRBV5-1	15	TGCGCCAGCAGCTGGACTAGCGGGAGCACAGATACGCAGTATTTT	CASSWTSGSTDTQYF
-	many	TRBJ1-1	TRBV12-3/TRBV12-4	19	TGTGCCAGCAGATTTTACCGGATTGGGCGGACAGCGCCGTCTACTGAAGCTTTCTTT	CASRFYRIGRTAPSTEAFF
-	many	TRBJ2-7	TRBV6-2/TRBV6-3	14	TGTGCCAGCAGTTACGCAGCAGTACGCGACGAGCAGTACTTC	CASSYAAVRDEQYF
-	-	TRBJ2-3	TRBV19	16	TGTGCCAGTAGTACCGGGACACTACTTAGCACAGATACGCAGTATTTT	CASSTGTLLSTDTQYF
-	many	TRBJ1-2	TRBV4-1	14	TGCGCCAGCAGCCAAGTGCCAGTTAACTATGGCTACACCTTC	CASSQVPVNYGYTF
-	many	TRBJ2-6	TRBV5-1	17	TGCGCCAGCAGCCTGCCGGGCAGGCCTGGTGGGGCCAACGTCCTGACTTTC	CASSLPGRPGGANVLTF
-	many	TRBJ2-5	TRBV27	14	TGTGCCAGCAGTTTCCAGGGGAGTTTCGAGACCCAGTACTTC	CASSFQGSFETQYF
TRBD2	many	TRBJ2-5	TRBV2	15	TGTGCCAGCAGCGGAGCGGGGGGGCGGCAAGAGACCCAGTACTTC	CASSGAGGRQETQYF
-	many	TRBJ1-5	TRBV25-1	14	TGTGCCAGCAGTGTCGGTGGCCAGACTCAGCCCCAGCATTTT	CASSVGGQTQPQHF